Listed below are T cell receptor beta chains from one sample, sequenced in a study of persistence of HIV-infected CD4 T cells. Clones were read by immunoSEQ multiplex PCR, and TCRdb kept only the in-frame ones, dropping some. The sample has tens of thousands of clones; just under 75% are singletons. For these receptors, no antigen is known. The sequenced sample was CD4+ T cells sorted from PBMCs after approximately 20-hour stimulation, obtained from a patient who received antiretroviral therapy. Receptors were obtained from an adult man with HIV who was CMV-seropositive. The CDR3 runs from the conserved cysteine through the conserved F or W. D genes are given only for firm matches. The size entry is marked missing in some rows and otherwise reads once, few, many or a size class.

d_call cdr3_length clone_size j_call v_call cdr3_aa cdr3_nt
NA 15 NA TRBJ1-6 TRBV9 CASSVGTQNNSPLHF TGTGCCAGCAGCGTCGGGACTCAAAATAATTCACCCCTCCACTTT
NA 14 NA TRBJ1-6 TRBV6-2/TRBV6-3 CASSSLATGSPLHF TGTGCCAGCAGTTCTTTGGCAACTGGGTCACCCCTCCACTTT
NA 12 NA TRBJ1-2 TRBV7-8 CASSRDVRGYTF TGTGCCAGCAGCCGGGATGTACGGGGCTACACCTTC
NA 17 once TRBJ2-2 TRBV5-1 CASSLESTVKNTGELFF TGCGCCAGCAGCTTGGAATCGACGGTGAAAAACACCGGGGAGCTGTTTTTT
NA 15 NA TRBJ2-3 TRBV6-5 CASSPKLRATDTQYF TGTGCCAGCAGTCCTAAGTTGCGGGCCACAGATACGCAGTATTTT
NA 14 few TRBJ1-5 TRBV6-1 CASRTDNGGQPQHF TGTGCCAGCAGGACGGACAACGGGGGTCAGCCCCAGCATTTT
NA 13 few TRBJ2-7 TRBV6-5 CASARDSSYEQYF TGTGCCAGCGCCCGAGACTCCTCCTACGAGCAGTACTTC
TRBD1 14 NA TRBJ1-4 TRBV5-1 CASSADRAREKLFF TGCGCCAGCAGCGCGGACAGGGCACGGGAAAAACTGTTTTTT
TRBD1 14 NA TRBJ1-5 TRBV6-5 CASSPDRENQPQHF TGTGCCAGCAGTCCGGACAGGGAAAATCAGCCCCAGCATTTT
NA 14 once TRBJ2-3 TRBV5-5 CASSLGAALDTQYF TGTGCCAGCAGCTTGGGGGCAGCCCTAGATACGCAGTATTTT
NA 13 NA TRBJ1-2 TRBV27 CASSLGGNYGYTF TGTGCCAGCAGTTTAGGAGGGAACTATGGCTACACCTTC
TRBD2 19 once TRBJ2-2 TRBV9 CASSPLKGGGKEDTGELFF TGTGCCAGCAGCCCCCTAAAGGGCGGGGGGAAAGAAGACACCGGGGAGCTGTTTTTT
NA 16 NA TRBJ1-5 TRBV4-1 CASSQESVIRFQPQHF TGCGCCAGCAGCCAAGAATCGGTTATAAGGTTTCAGCCCCAGCATTTT
NA 16 NA TRBJ1-6 TRBV19 CASSFRGQSTNSPLHF TGTGCCAGTAGTTTCCGGGGCCAGAGTACGAATTCACCCCTCCACTTT
NA 13 NA TRBJ1-1 TRBV12-3/TRBV12-4 CASSLDTGAEAFF TGTGCCAGCAGTCTTGACACTGGAGCTGAAGCTTTCTTT
TRBD1 15 NA TRBJ1-5 TRBV5-1 CASSPRTGINQPQHF TGCGCCAGCAGCCCGAGGACAGGGATAAATCAGCCCCAGCATTTT
NA 15 NA TRBJ1-3 TRBV5-1 CASSLAGNPGNTIYF TGCGCCAGCAGCTTGGCAGGTAACCCTGGAAACACCATATATTTT
TRBD1 14 NA TRBJ1-1 TRBV2 CATRTGGGNTEAFF TGTGCCACACGGACAGGGGGCGGGAACACTGAAGCTTTCTTT
NA 13 NA TRBJ2-7 TRBV7-9 CASSPRRDYEQYF TGTGCCAGCAGCCCACGAAGGGACTACGAGCAGTACTTC
TRBD1 16 NA TRBJ2-1 TRBV19 CASSIVDRGLDNEQFF TGTGCCAGTAGTATAGTAGACAGGGGGCTTGACAATGAGCAGTTCTTC
NA 12 NA TRBJ2-3 TRBV5-1 CASSSEGFRWYF TGCGCCAGCAGCTCCGAGGGGTTTCGGTGGTATTTT
NA 12 NA TRBJ1-6 TRBV2 CAGGVYNSPLHF TGTGCAGGGGGGGTTTATAATTCACCCCTCCACTTT
NA 18 few TRBJ2-3 TRBV14 CASSHKISFQQGLDTQYF TGTGCCAGCAGCCACAAGATATCATTTCAACAGGGTCTGGATACGCAGTATTTT
NA 13 NA TRBJ2-7 TRBV3-1/TRBV3-2 CASSFSAPAEQYF TGTGCCAGCAGCTTTTCTGCCCCGGCCGAGCAGTACTTC
NA 15 NA TRBJ1-2 TRBV9 CASSPGSFKEYGYTF TGTGCCAGCAGCCCCGGCTCCTTTAAGGAGTATGGCTACACCTTC
NA 16 NA TRBJ2-6 TRBV18 CASSPNRQSGANVLTF TGTGCCAGCTCACCAAACCGACAGAGTGGGGCCAACGTCCTGACTTTC
TRBD2 15 NA TRBJ2-7 TRBV19 CASRMAGGASYEQYF TGTGCCAGTAGGATGGCGGGGGGTGCCTCCTACGAGCAGTACTTC
NA 14 few TRBJ1-1 TRBV7-9 CASSLSGAGREAFF TGTGCCAGCAGCCTATCGGGGGCAGGGAGGGAAGCTTTCTTT
NA 13 NA TRBJ1-1 TRBV19 CASNKLFGSEAFF TGTGCCAGTAATAAGCTTTTCGGGAGTGAAGCTTTCTTT
NA 12 NA TRBJ1-5 TRBV24-1 CATSSSNQPQHF TGTGCCACCAGTAGCAGTAATCAGCCCCAGCATTTT
NA 14 NA TRBJ2-7 TRBV5-4 CASSDTGIWYEQYF TGTGCCAGCAGCGACACAGGGATCTGGTACGAGCAGTACTTC
NA 15 NA TRBJ2-7 TRBV5-4 CASSFGAGQTYEQYF TGTGCCAGCAGCTTTGGGGCGGGACAGACCTACGAGCAGTACTTC
NA 14 NA TRBJ1-4 TRBV6-6 CASSSLATNEKLFF TGTGCCAGCAGTAGTTTGGCGACTAATGAAAAACTGTTTTTT
NA 14 NA TRBJ1-6 TRBV7-2 CASSLGLDNSPLHF TGTGCCAGCAGCTTAGGCCTGGATAATTCACCCCTCCACTTT
TRBD1 16 NA TRBJ1-4 TRBV5-1 CASSPITQGGNEKLFF TGCGCCAGCAGCCCCATAACCCAAGGGGGCAATGAAAAACTGTTTTTT